A selection of T cell receptor beta chains follows, all from one sample in a study of siplizumab effects on memory and regulatory T cells. Clones were read by immunoSEQ multiplex PCR, and TCRdb kept only the in-frame ones, dropping some. The sample yields around 95,000 clones, around 93% seen once. Sequenced: non-Treg CD4+ T cells sorted from blood. The receptors here all came from a human donor in good health. Each CDR3 is given with its conserved first and last residue. A D gene is named only where the DNA matches it firmly. Size tells how often a clone was seen (once, few, many) or the class of an expanded clone, and some rows leave it out.

TRBJ2-7	TRBV5-1	.	.	TGCGCCAGCAGCTTGGAGGGCAGGGGCTACGAGCAGTACTTC	CASSLEGRGYEQYF
TRBJ1-5	TRBV7-8	.	.	TGTGCCAGCAGCAACAGGGTTGGACAGCCCCAGCATTTT	CASSNRVGQPQHF
TRBJ2-3	TRBV6-5	.	.	TGTGCCAGCAGTTACTACTCTACCACAGATACGCAGTATTTT	CASSYYSTTDTQYF
TRBJ2-3	TRBV10-2	.	.	TGCGCCAGCAAGGGCGGGAGCACAGATACGCAGTATTTT	CASKGGSTDTQYF
TRBJ2-7	TRBV6-1	.	.	TGTGCCAGCAGAGTCATCCGGGAATCCTACGAGCAGTACTTC	CASRVIRESYEQYF
TRBJ1-5	TRBV6-5	TRBD1	.	TGTGCCAGCAGATCCGGGACAGGCAATCAGCCCCAGCATTTT	CASRSGTGNQPQHF
TRBJ2-4	TRBV9	TRBD1	once	TGTGCCAGCAGCGATAGCGGACAGGGGAGAAACATTCAGTACTTC	CASSDSGQGRNIQYF
TRBJ2-3	TRBV28	TRBD2	.	TGTGCCAGCAGGGGGGGACTAGCAAATACGCAGTATTTT	CASRGGLANTQYF
TRBJ1-1	TRBV5-1	.	.	TGCGCCAGCAGCTTGATAGGGATCAGTGCTGAAGCTTTCTTT	CASSLIGISAEAFF
TRBJ2-3	TRBV29-1	.	.	TGCAGCGTCAGTGGCGAGGGAGATACGCAGTATTTT	CSVSGEGDTQYF
TRBJ2-3	TRBV5-1	TRBD1	.	TGCGCCAGCAGCTTGGGGGGACAGATTAGCACAGATACGCAGTATTTT	CASSLGGQISTDTQYF
TRBJ1-5	TRBV19	.	.	TGTGCCAGTAGCCCCGACAGACTCTATAGCAATCAGCCCCAGCATTTT	CASSPDRLYSNQPQHF